A selection of T cell receptor beta chains follows, all from one sample in a study of cytomegalovirus exposure and HLA in healthy donors. Profiling relied on immunoSEQ multiplex PCR, and the TCRdb table lists in-frame clones only, not all of them. The sample carries around 120,000 clones, around 62% recorded once. The sample comprised PBMCs. The receptor set was obtained from a woman aged 40 to 49 in good health and CMV-seropositive. CDR3s include the opening cysteine and the closing phenylalanine or tryptophan. D genes are given only for firm matches. Size is omitted from some rows. Given values are once, few, many or a class for expanded clones.

>TRBV4-2|TRBD2|TRBJ2-3|.
CASSQDRKAGLADYTDTQYF
TGTGCCAGCAGCCAAGATAGGAAGGCCGGACTAGCTGATTACACAGATACGCAGTATTTT
>TRBV14|.|TRBJ2-2|few
CASSLYLNTGELFF
TGTGCCAGCAGCCTGTACCTAAACACCGGGGAGCTGTTTTTT
>TRBV28|.|TRBJ2-3|.
CASMADTDTQYF
TGTGCCAGCATGGCCGACACAGATACGCAGTATTTT
>TRBV29-1|.|TRBJ2-1|.
CSARGRIADSENEQFF
TGCAGCGCCAGAGGCAGGATAGCGGACTCTGAGAATGAGCAGTTCTTC
>TRBV25-1|.|TRBJ1-2|.
CASSDFCRRALAYGYTF
TGTGCCAGCAGTGATTTCTGCCGCAGGGCGTTAGCCTATGGCTACACCTTC
>TRBV5-6|TRBD2|TRBJ2-7|.
CASSIAGIPTFYEQYF
TGTGCCAGCAGCATAGCGGGGATTCCAACCTTCTACGAGCAGTACTTC
>TRBV7-8|.|TRBJ2-1|.
CASSLDGGGGTNEQFF
TGTGCCAGCAGCTTAGATGGGGGAGGGGGGACCAATGAGCAGTTCTTC
>TRBV15|.|TRBJ2-1|.
CATSRDRLVSYEQFF
TGTGCCACCAGCAGAGACCGACTAGTTTCCTATGAGCAGTTCTTC
>TRBV6-1|.|TRBJ1-5|.
CASSEGVDSDSIQPQHF
TGTGCCAGCAGTGAAGGGGTCGACAGCGACAGTATTCAGCCCCAGCATTTT
>TRBV6-1|.|TRBJ2-5|.
CASSESYQETQYF
TGTGCCAGCAGTGAATCTTACCAAGAGACCCAGTACTTC
>TRBV4-3|.|TRBJ1-1|.
CASTKRINTEAFF
TGCGCCAGCACCAAGAGGATAAACACTGAAGCTTTCTTT
>TRBV6-5|TRBD1|TRBJ2-1|.
CASSYSTGEMTNEQFF
TGTGCCAGCAGTTACTCGACAGGGGAGATGACGAATGAGCAGTTCTTC
>TRBV6-1|.|TRBJ1-1|few
CASSESRRGNTEAFF
TGTGCCAGCAGTGAAAGCAGACGCGGGAACACTGAAGCTTTCTTT
>TRBV14|.|TRBJ2-1|.
CASSQEKGVTDNEQFF
TGTGCCAGCAGCCAAGAGAAAGGTGTGACAGACAATGAGCAGTTCTTC
>TRBV15|.|TRBJ1-2|.
CATSRGEGEGVYGYTF
TGTGCCACCAGCAGAGGGGAAGGGGAAGGGGTCTATGGCTACACCTTC
>TRBV5-1|.|TRBJ1-2|.
CASSLTIDSYGYTF
TGCGCCAGCAGCTTGACTATTGATTCCTATGGCTACACCTTC
>TRBV27|.|TRBJ1-4|.
CASSLGAHEKLFF
TGTGCCAGCAGTTTGGGGGCACATGAAAAACTGTTTTTT
>TRBV28|.|TRBJ2-7|.
CASSTEQGYEQYF
TGTGCCAGCAGTACCGAACAGGGCTACGAGCAGTACTTC
>TRBV28|.|TRBJ1-2|.
CASSQAQTGSYGYTF
TGTGCCAGCAGTCAAGCCCAGACAGGATCCTATGGCTACACCTTC
>TRBV6-5|.|TRBJ1-4|few
CASSYESGLNEKLFF
TGTGCCAGCAGTTACGAATCAGGGCTTAATGAAAAACTGTTTTTT
>TRBV5-1|.|TRBJ2-1|.
CASSPDSPSYNEQFF
TGCGCCAGCAGTCCCGACTCACCATCCTACAATGAGCAATTCTTC
>TRBV6-5|.|TRBJ1-2|few
CASSYSGSYGYTF
TGTGCCAGCAGTTACTCCGGGAGTTATGGCTACACCTTC